This T cell receptor (beta chain) emerged from a study of Graves' ophthalmopathy and Graves' hyperthyroidism. Study-wide findings and caveats: In predicting ophthalmopathy progression, the model reached roughly 69% sensitivity and 72% to 85% specificity.

This clonotype was counted many times. Its matching antigen is unknown. Ophthalmopathy was moderately-to-severely active, CAS at least 3, NOSPECS at least 4, lasting under 3 months. It was on clinical symptoms, serum thyroxine, TRAb, thyroid ultrasound and orbital computed tomography that diagnosis relied. Researchers took RNA transcripts and amplified TCR beta CDR3 regions from them. Second-round multiplex PCR followed a first-round RT-PCR using HTBI primers. TCRdb re-analysed the multiplex PCR reads in MiXCR, keeping a single row per CDR3 protein. The sample records under 400,000 distinct CDR3 sequences, 17% being singletons. The receptor comes from an adult man with Graves' ophthalmopathy. The sample comprised peripheral blood.

In DNA, the CDR3 is TGTGCCAGCAGTTACTCGAATTTGTGGGACAGGGGGGGCTCGTCCTACGAGCAGTACTTC. It codes for CASSYSNLWDRGGSSYEQYF. This sequence joins TRBV6-2 or TRBV6-3 and TRBJ2-7, with 11 nucleotides matching TRBD1. CDR1 MNHEY and CDR2 SVGEGT come from the germline V gene. V was clipped by 0 bases and J by 1 base; unmatched bases: 14. The CDR3 totals 20 residues.